This T cell receptor beta chain originates from a study of response to subunit inactivated influenza vaccine. TCRdb reprocessed the RT-PCR reads via MiXCR and lists one record per CDR3 protein. This sample has hundreds of thousands of distinct CDR3 sequences, with approximately 17% found just once. The germline V gene encodes CDR1 MNHEY and CDR2 SMNVEV (reference sequence). J gave up 2 bases and V 8 bases, and 9 bases lay outside the gene matches. There are 15 residues in the CDR3. This specimen was PBMCs from blood, taken 4 to 6 days after vaccination. The gene calls are TRBV27 and TRBJ2-1; TRBD2 aligns across 7 bases. This TCR was sampled from a man in his forties or fifties who received an inactivated influenza vaccine. Written as DNA, the CDR3 is TGTGCCAGCGGGCGCGGGGGACTAACCTACAATGAGCAGTTCTTC. Translation: CASGRGGLTYNEQFF.